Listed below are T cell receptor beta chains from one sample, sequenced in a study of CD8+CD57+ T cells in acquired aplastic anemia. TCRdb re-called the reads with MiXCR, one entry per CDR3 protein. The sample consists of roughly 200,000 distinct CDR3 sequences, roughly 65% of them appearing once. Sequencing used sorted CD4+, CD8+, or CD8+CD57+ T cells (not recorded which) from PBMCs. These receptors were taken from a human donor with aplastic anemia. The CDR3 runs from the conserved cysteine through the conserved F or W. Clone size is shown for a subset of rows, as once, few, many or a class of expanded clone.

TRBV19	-	CASSSRDRGTDTQYF
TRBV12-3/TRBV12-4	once	CASSFNPGVEQYF
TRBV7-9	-	CASSLGPWNTGELFF
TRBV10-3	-	CAIRQDQGSEQYF
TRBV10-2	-	CASSMGQGYTF
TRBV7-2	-	CASSSGLAGGGEQFF
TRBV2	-	CASSVFPGRLMGAVSSGNTIYF
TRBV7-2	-	CASRAGTGFGEQYF
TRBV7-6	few	CASRTGQGRVTDTQYF
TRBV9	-	CASSVEGAGVNEKLFF
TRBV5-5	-	CASSSIRSSGDEQYF
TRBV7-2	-	CAGAGGDSYNEQFF
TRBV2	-	CASSEDMAGELFF
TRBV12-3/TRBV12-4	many	CASGGQGLRPQHF
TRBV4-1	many	CASRGTNEKLFF
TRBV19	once	CASSIRQGGYQPQHF
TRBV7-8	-	CASSLVAQRPDTQYF
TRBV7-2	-	CASIWASEAGELFF
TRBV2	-	CASHPGGPGAYEQYF
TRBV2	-	CASRDRDYEQYF
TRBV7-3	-	CASSPTRGWDETQYF
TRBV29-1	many	CSVDEGLVSADTQYF
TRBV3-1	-	CASSQVLAGGSAGETQYF
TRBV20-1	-	CSARWTPSEETQYF
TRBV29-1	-	CSVEEGATDTQYF
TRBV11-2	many	CASTPGPLYGYTF
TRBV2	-	CASSEEQENSPLHF
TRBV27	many	CASSPESSYEQYF
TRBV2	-	CASSEGLWLGYTF
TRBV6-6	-	CASSRGQQETQYF
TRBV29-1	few	CSVVVQGGLNEQFF
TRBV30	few	CAWSLGASNEQFF
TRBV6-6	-	CASSLQVLNTEAFF
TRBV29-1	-	CSVEDRGQIYGYTF
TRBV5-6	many	CASSLARNGYTF
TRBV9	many	CASSGRPGGTNEKLFF
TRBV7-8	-	CASRQTSGSSYEQYF
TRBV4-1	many	CASSQDSGGASNEQFF
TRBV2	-	CASLGNEQFF
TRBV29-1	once	CSFLNRLGTTYEQYF
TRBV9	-	CASSTSLGETQYF
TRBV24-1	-	CATSDSGTGDRNEQFF
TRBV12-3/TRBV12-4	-	CASTGSSQPQHF
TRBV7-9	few	CASSLGQGNQPQYF
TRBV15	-	CATSTGFSYEQYF
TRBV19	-	CASSIQLGTGQEAFF
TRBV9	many	CASQSSSYNEQFF
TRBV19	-	CASSSGQGHSPLHF
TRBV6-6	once	CASSGGGTPYEQYF
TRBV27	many	CASSLSRTGNTIYF
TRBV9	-	CASSEGGISYEQYF
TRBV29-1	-	CSGGEGSGRETQYF
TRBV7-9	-	CASSLVYGTTASYEQYF
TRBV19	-	CASRVGPNYGYTF
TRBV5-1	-	CASSLRSASVYGYTF
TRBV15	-	CATSRTIHIGGGTDTQYF
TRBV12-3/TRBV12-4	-	CASRNRGEQYF
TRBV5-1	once	CASSSGLAGAFEQYF
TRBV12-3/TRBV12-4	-	CASSPGLLAKNIQYF
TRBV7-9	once	CASSYDLAYEQYF